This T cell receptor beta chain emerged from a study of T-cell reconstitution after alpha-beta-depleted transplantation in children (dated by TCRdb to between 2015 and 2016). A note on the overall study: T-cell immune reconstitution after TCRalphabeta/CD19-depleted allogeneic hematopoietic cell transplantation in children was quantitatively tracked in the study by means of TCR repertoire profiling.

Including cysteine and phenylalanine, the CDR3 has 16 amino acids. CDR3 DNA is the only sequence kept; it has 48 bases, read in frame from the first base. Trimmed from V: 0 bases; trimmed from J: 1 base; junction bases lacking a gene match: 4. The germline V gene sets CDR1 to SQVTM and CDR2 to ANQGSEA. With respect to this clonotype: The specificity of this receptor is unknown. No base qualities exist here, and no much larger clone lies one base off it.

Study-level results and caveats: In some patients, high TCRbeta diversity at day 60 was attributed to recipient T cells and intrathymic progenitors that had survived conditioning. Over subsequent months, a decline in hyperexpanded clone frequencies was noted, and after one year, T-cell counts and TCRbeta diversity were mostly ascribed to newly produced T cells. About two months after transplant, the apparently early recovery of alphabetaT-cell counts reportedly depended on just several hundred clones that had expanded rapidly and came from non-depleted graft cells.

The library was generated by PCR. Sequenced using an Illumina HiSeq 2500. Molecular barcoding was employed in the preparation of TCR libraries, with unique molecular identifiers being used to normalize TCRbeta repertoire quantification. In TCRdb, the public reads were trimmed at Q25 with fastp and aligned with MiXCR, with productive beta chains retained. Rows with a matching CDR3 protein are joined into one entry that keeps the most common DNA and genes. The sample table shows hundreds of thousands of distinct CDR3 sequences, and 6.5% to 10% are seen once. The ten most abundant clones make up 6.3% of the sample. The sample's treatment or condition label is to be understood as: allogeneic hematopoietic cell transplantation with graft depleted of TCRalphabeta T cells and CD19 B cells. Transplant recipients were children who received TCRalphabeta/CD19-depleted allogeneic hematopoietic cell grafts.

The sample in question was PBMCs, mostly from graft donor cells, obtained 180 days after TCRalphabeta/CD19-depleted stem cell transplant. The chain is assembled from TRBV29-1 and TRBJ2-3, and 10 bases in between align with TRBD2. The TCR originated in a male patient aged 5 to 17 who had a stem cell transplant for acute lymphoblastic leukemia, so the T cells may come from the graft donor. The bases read TGCAGCGTTGAAGATGGAGCGGGAGGGGGCACAGATACGCAGTATTTT. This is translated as CSVEDGAGGGTDTQYF.